This TCR beta chain came from a study of PD-1 blockade in classical Hodgkin lymphoma (TCRdb year 2020). Turning to the overall study: Nivolumab dosing was 3 mg/kg intravenously every 2 weeks, continuing until either disease progression or unacceptable toxicity. The study used TCR beta sequencing and CyTOF to define a peripheral blood immune signature of response to PD-1 blockade in classical Hodgkin lymphoma. Results and caveats for the whole study, not just this receptor: CD4+ but not CD8+ TCR diversity rose significantly by C4D1 (p=0.0027 vs p=0.16), most apparent in complete responders (p=0.02). Among trial patients, those achieving complete response had baseline diversity similar to that of newly diagnosed patients, while diversity was significantly lower in partial responders and progressors. Newly diagnosed patients were reported to have lower baseline TCR diversity than healthy donors, and relapsed/refractory patients were reported to have lower baseline TCR diversity still. Lower diversity was seen in patients whose nivolumab began less than 1 year after ASCT, and these patients were left out of later analyses so that immune reconstitution would not confound the results. The study was limited to a single clinical trial cohort, and causes of repertoire differences, possibly disease activity or prior therapy, remained undefined.

As to this clone: It has no known antigen specificity. No per-base quality is available; no much larger clone lies one base away.

Interpreted using the paper, the time point label stands for: cycle 1 day 1 (C1D1), immediately before nivolumab initiation. Every trial patient had relapsed following autologous stem cell transplantation, and prior brentuximab vedotin exposure was what differed among cohorts A, B and C. The trial cohort comprised around 60 patients with relapsed/refractory classical Hodgkin lymphoma whose best overall responses were complete response, partial response or progressive disease. Trial patients were treated with single-agent nivolumab in the multi-cohort phase II CheckMate 205 trial. Best overall response was determined by an independent review committee according to the 2007 International Working Group response criteria. PBMCs from the trial were collected at three points: immediately before nivolumab initiation (C1D1), and during therapy at cycle 2 day 1 and cycle 4 day 1. Peripheral blood was collected in 8 mL Vacutainer Cell Preparation Tubes, from which PBMCs were isolated by centrifugation and then cryopreserved.

Counted from cysteine to phenylalanine, this CDR3 has 12 amino acids. Of the read, only the CDR3 DNA is kept; its 36 bases are in frame from base 1. Trimming at the junction amounts to 5 bases on V and 4 bases on J, and the germline ends lie 8 bases apart. From a lookup of the germline V gene, CDR1 and CDR2 are SGHDT and YYEEEE. The Qiagen DNeasy kit was used to extract genomic DNA from unsorted PBMCs and from the negatively selected CD4+ and CD8+ fractions. Amplification of TCR beta CDR3 regions was done by immunoSEQ multiplex PCR with primers that anneal to V and J segments. Amplification bias was minimized using a synthetic immune receptor repertoire, and residual bias was removed computationally after sequencing. In the paper's pipeline: Repertoire diversity was quantified as the Shannon entropy index using custom Python scripts. The unsorted, CD4+ and CD8+ repertoires were each analyzed separately, with the exception of combined analyses, where CD4+ and CD8+ sequences were merged in silico. Clonal expansion was defined as a frequency increase of at least 2-fold after treatment compared with C1D1, and clones undetected at baseline were assigned a pseudocount of 0.5. Clones with 0 or 1 copy at C1D1 were classified as singleton clones, and clones with 2 or more copies were classified as non-singleton clones. By matching protein sequences in sorted samples from the same patient, clones expanded in unsorted samples were annotated as CD4+, CD8+ or unknown. Wilcoxon tests were applied to paired samples to test diversity changes from C1D1 to C4D1. The immuneACCESS repertoire file appears here via TCRdb, limited to in-frame rearrangements. These files lack a portion of the clones; in checked studies, under half of the deficit traces to unresolved V genes, and the cause of the others is not known. V, J and clone size are taken as reported in that table, and D and trimming were inferred from the DNA itself. The sample table holds approximately 13,000 clones, of which 90% to 95% were seen once. The ten largest clones add up to 20% to 25% of the sample.

The sequence was collected from a human donor with classical Hodgkin lymphoma. The chain joins TRBV5-6 to TRBJ2-3, with the D gene too uncertain to name. Sequencing was performed on peripheral blood mononuclear cells (PBMCs), taken at baseline. The CDR3 is CASSSSPDTQYF. The base sequence is TGTGCCAGCAGTAGTTCCCCAGATACGCAGTATTTT.